Shown below are 19 T cell receptor beta chains from a single sample sequenced in a study of T cells after yellow fever vaccination. TCRdb used MiXCR to reprocess the 5' RACE reads, holding one entry per CDR3 protein. The table lists more than 120,000 distinct CDR3 sequences, roughly 8% of them singletons, with about 0.73% in the top ten. Sequenced here: CD4+ T cells sorted from PBMCs, sampled 5 days after the yellow fever booster vaccination. These receptors all come from a man in his thirties or forties who received the YFV17D yellow fever vaccine.

This clonotype was detected ten times or more. This chain connects TRBV15 to TRBJ2-2, with TRBD2 identical over 8 bases. This CDR3 is 15 amino acids long. CDR1 LNHNV and CDR2 YYDKDF come from the germline V gene (reference sequence). Unmatched junction bases numbered 9, after V lost 8 bases and J lost 4 bases. The DNA for the CDR3 is TGTGCCACCCGCTCGGGGGGGTTATTCACCGGGGAGCTGTTTTTT. Translated, it gives CATRSGGLFTGELFF.

This clonotype was seen repeatedly, ten times or more. The genes are TRBV7-2 and TRBJ2-1; D unclear. The CDR3 consists of 17 residues. With 4 bases removed from V and 2 bases from J, the gap between germline ends came to 18 bases. Looked up from germline, CDR1 is SGHTA and CDR2 is FQGNSA. In nucleotides, the CDR3 is TGTGCCAGCAGCTGGAGATGGGGTGCGGTCCCCTACAATGAGCAGTTCTTC. It specifies CASSWRWGAVPYNEQFF.

This clonotype was seen ten or more times. Its ends do not fully match the called genes, so a read error is possible. The J gene is TRBJ2-4, the V gene TRBV14; D is possibly TRBD2 (6 bases). Germline V gene lookup returns CDR1 SGHDN and CDR2 FVKESK. This CDR3 region has 12 residues. The CDR3 reads CASSQDSGLPNF. The CDR3 DNA reads TGTGCCAGCAGCCAAGATAGCGGATTACCCAATTTC.

This clonotype was detected ten times or more. The V gene is TRBV5-6, the J gene TRBJ2-5, with 10 bases aligning to TRBD2. The CDR3 spans 16 residues. Looked up from germline, CDR1 is SGHDT and CDR2 is YYEEEE. V shed 6 bases and J 5 bases; nucleotides not matched to a gene: 13. The CDR3 reads CASTMGPSGSVETQYF. CDR3 DNA: TGTGCCAGCACCATGGGGCCTAGCGGGAGTGTTGAGACCCAGTACTTC.

The chain couples TRBV6-5 to TRBJ2-7; 11 positions match TRBD1. The CDR3 covers 17 residues. Germline values: CDR1 MNHEY, CDR2 SVGAGI. V lost 0 bases and J lost 3; bases outside the gene matches: 7. The CDR3 DNA sequence: TGTGCCAGCAGTTACTCGGGGACAGGGGGATTGGGCTACGAGCAGTACTTC. Translated: CASSYSGTGGLGYEQYF.

The CDR3 spells CASSWRRLSGANVLTF. The CDR3 bases are TGCGCCAGCAGCTGGCGGCGGCTCTCTGGGGCCAACGTCCTGACTTTC. The chain recombines TRBV5-1 with TRBJ2-6, with unresolved D. Germline CDR1 and CDR2: SGHRS and YFSETQ. The V end lost 3 bases, the J end lost 0 bases, and 10 bases lay between the germline ends. This CDR3 region has 16 residues.

This clonotype was seen many times. The V and J genes are TRBV5-1 and TRBJ2-2, with D possibly being TRBD1 (5 bases). Germline V lookup: CDR1 SGHRS, CDR2 YFSETQ. V lost 3 bases and J lost 1, with 10 bases in between. The length of the CDR3 is 15 residues. Here the CDR3 reads CASSYGHKNTGELFF. Here the CDR3 DNA reads TGCGCCAGCAGCTACGGACACAAGAACACCGGGGAGCTGTTTTTT.

This clonotype was seen repeatedly, ten times or more. J is TRBJ2-1 and V is TRBV23-1; TRBD2 matches 7 bases. TRBV23-1 is given ORF status, its function remaining uncertain. V dropped 0 bases and J dropped 2; count of bases not matched to a gene: 4. This CDR3 is built from 16 residues. The CDR3 spells CASSQSPGGPYNEQFF. The CDR3 bases are TGCGCCAGCAGTCAATCCCCGGGAGGACCCTACAATGAGCAGTTCTTC.

This clonotype was detected many times. The rearrangement joins TRBV6-2 or TRBV6-3 to TRBJ2-1; TRBD2 matches at 7 bases. In germline, CDR1 is MNHEY, CDR2 SVGEGT. The CDR3 runs to 15 residues. With V trimmed by 4 bases and J by 6 bases, 9 bases remained unmatched. CDR3 region: CASSFSPTSTNEQFF. DNA of the CDR3: TGTGCCAGCAGTTTTTCCCCGACTAGCACCAATGAGCAGTTCTTC.

This clonotype occurred many times. The chain joins TRBV7-2 to TRBJ2-5; tentative D call: TRBD1 (6 bases). The CDR3 runs 15 residues. The V gene lost 2 bases and the J gene lost 2 bases, with 12 bases spanning the gap. Germline V gives CDR1 SGHTA, CDR2 FQGNSA. This CDR3 is CASSLYVDRQETQYF. CDR3 bases: TGTGCCAGCAGCTTATACGTGGACAGACAAGAGACCCAGTACTTC.

This clonotype has a count of ten or more. The chain employs TRBV5-1 and TRBJ2-2; D is unresolved. CDR3 length equals 12 residues. CDR1 is SGHRS, CDR2 YFSETQ, per germline. V lost 6 bases and J 7 bases, leaving 10 bases between the germline ends. The chain's CDR3 is CASTLDIGELFF. CDR3 DNA: TGCGCCAGCACTCTCGACATCGGGGAGCTGTTTTTT.

This clonotype occurred a few times. The V call is TRBV6-1, the J call TRBJ2-1, with 15 positions matching TRBD2. The CDR3 is made up of 16 amino acids. Germline CDR1 MNHNS, CDR2 SASEGT. The V segment lost 7 bases and the J segment 4 bases; nucleotides outside the gene matches: 5. The CDR3 DNA sequence: TGTGCCAGCACGGGACTAGCGGGAGGATTATACAATGAGCAGTTCTTC. Protein product: CASTGLAGGLYNEQFF.

This clonotype was picked up many times. This sequence joins TRBV5-4 and TRBJ2-1; 10 bases align to TRBD1. Germline CDR1 reads SGHNT; CDR2 reads YYREEE (reference sequence). V dropped 4 bases and J dropped 2; count of bases not matched to a gene: 6. This CDR3 spans 16 amino acids. CDR3 protein: CASSQGQGNPYNEQFF. For the CDR3, the DNA is TGTGCCAGCAGCCAGGGACAGGGGAACCCCTACAATGAGCAGTTCTTC.

This clonotype was seen at least ten times. This chain uses TRBV12-3 or TRBV12-4 with TRBJ2-4; D call uncertain. CDR3 length: 13 amino acids. Trimming shortened V by 3 bases and J by 13 bases, and 16 bases separated the two germline ends. CDR3 DNA: TGTGCCAGCAGTTTGGGCGATCTGAAACGGCAGTACTTC. Its translation: CASSLGDLKRQYF.

At least ten counts were recorded for this clonotype. This CDR3 is CASSLTGLAGYNEQFF. The CDR3 DNA reads as TGTGCCAGCAGCTTAACGGGACTAGCTGGCTACAATGAGCAGTTCTTC. This chain connects TRBV5-8 to TRBJ2-1; 9 bases align to TRBD2. Germline V gives CDR1 SGHTS, CDR2 YDEGEE. J was trimmed by 3 bases and V by 2 bases; bases with no gene match: 6. CDR3 size: 16 residues.

This clonotype was counted only a few times. The genes are TRBV5-1 and TRBJ2-7, with 7 bases identical to TRBD1. The CDR3 length is 15 residues. Germline CDR1 SGHRS, CDR2 YFSETQ. J lost 4 bases, V lost 0 bases, and 7 bases had no gene match. The CDR3 loop is CASSLEAARGYEQYF. Here the CDR3 DNA reads TGCGCCAGCAGCTTGGAGGCGGCCAGGGGGTACGAGCAGTACTTC.

This clonotype was seen ten or more times. J is TRBJ2-7 and V is TRBV12-3 or TRBV12-4, with TRBD2 identical over 10 bases. This CDR3 region has 15 residues. CDR3: CASSSSGLAGPGLAV. Written as DNA, the CDR3 is TGTGCCAGCAGTTCGAGTGGCTTGGCAGGGCCGGGACTAGCGGTC.

This clonotype has at least ten counts. This rearrangement joins TRBV5-1 to TRBJ2-3; TRBD1 aligns across 7 bases. In germline, CDR1 is SGHRS, CDR2 YFSETQ. The CDR3 consists of 15 residues. V dropped 4 bases and J dropped 1; count of bases not matched to a gene: 6. CDR3 coding DNA: TGCGCCAGCAGCCCTCGGGACAGACGCACAGATACGCAGTATTTT. This gives the protein CASSPRDRRTDTQYF.

This clonotype showed up just a few times. The chain joins TRBV20-1 to TRBJ2-4, with 10 bases that match TRBD2. V dropped 6 bases and J dropped 0; count of bases not matched to a gene: 5. The CDR3 covers 15 residues. Germline V gene sequence: CDR1 DFQATT, CDR2 SNEGSKA (reference sequence). The CDR3 DNA reads TGCAGTGCAATTCTAGCGGGAGAAGCCAAAAACATTCAGTACTTC. It translates to CSAILAGEAKNIQYF.